This TCR beta chain was documented in a study of blood T cell repertoires in COVID-19. Study-wide background: COVID-19 samples from acute and convalescent phases originated in the United States, Italy and Spain. PBMCs, B-cell-depleted T cells, or T cells provided the cDNA or gDNA that made up the material.

Original data processing: Reference gene primer amplification gave nucleated cell count estimates. Sequencing was performed with immunoSEQ multiplex PCR; in TCRdb, only in-frame clones are kept and a portion is missing. V and J calls and clone size are given by that table; D and trimming were obtained from the DNA. Here the sample spans 150,000 to 200,000 clones, approximately 85% being singletons. Germline assignment: CDR1 LGHNA and CDR2 YNFKEQ. The CDR3 spans 13 residues. Between the trimmed V and J ends, which lost 8 bases and 1 base, there was a span of 11 bases. The source of this sequence is a woman aged 55-69 years with acute or convalescent COVID-19. The rearrangement links TRBV4-2 to TRBJ1-2; TRBD1 might be the D (5 bases). The specimen was peripheral blood. CDR3 DNA sequence: TGTGCCAGCGGCCCAGACAGTAACTATGGCTACACCTTC. As protein: CASGPDSNYGYTF.